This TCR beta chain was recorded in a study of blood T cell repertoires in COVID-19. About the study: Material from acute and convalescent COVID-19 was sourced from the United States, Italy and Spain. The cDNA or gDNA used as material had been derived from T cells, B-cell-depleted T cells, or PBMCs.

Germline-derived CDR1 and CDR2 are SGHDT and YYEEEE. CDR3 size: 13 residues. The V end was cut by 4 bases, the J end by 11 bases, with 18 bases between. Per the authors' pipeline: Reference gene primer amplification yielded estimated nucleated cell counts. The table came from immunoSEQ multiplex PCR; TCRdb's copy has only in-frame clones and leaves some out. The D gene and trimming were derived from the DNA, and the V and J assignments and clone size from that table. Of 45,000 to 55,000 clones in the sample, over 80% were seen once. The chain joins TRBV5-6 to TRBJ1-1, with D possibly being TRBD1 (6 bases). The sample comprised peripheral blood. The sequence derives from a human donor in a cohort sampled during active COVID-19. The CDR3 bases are TGTGCCAGCAGCCCCACTCCGGGGGGCCTGGCTTTCTTT. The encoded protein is CASSPTPGGLAFF. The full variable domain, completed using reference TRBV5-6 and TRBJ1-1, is DAGVTQSPTHLIKTRGQQVTLRCSPKSGHDTVSWYQQALGQGPQFIFQYYEEEERQRGNFPDRFSGHQFPNYSSELNVNALLLGDSALYLCASSPTPGGLAFFGQGTRLTVV.